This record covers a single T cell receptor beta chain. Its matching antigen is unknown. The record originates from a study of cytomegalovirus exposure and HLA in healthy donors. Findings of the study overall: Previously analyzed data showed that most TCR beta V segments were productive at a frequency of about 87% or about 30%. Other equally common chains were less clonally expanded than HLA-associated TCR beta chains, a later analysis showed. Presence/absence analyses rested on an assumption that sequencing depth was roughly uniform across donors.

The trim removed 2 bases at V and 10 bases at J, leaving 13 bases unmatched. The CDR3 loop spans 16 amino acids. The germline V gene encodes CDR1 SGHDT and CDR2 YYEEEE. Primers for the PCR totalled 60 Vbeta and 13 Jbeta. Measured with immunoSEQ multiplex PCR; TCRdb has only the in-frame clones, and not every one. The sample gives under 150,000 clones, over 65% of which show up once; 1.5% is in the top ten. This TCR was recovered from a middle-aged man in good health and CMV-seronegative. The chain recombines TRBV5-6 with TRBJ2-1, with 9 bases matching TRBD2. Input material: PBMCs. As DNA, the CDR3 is TGTGCCAGCAGCTTCACAACTAGCGGGCGACTTTGGGAGCAGTTCTTC. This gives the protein CASSFTTSGRLWEQFF. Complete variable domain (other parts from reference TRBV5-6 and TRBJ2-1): DAGVTQSPTHLIKTRGQQVTLRCSPKSGHDTVSWYQQALGQGPQFIFQYYEEEERQRGNFPDRFSGHQFPNYSSELNVNALLLGDSALYLCASSFTTSGRLWEQFFGPGTRLTVL.